A selection of T cell receptor beta chains follows, all from one sample in a study of blood T cell repertoires in COVID-19. The assay was immunoSEQ multiplex PCR, and TCRdb's table has in-frame clones only and misses some. The sample holds approximately 220,000 clones; about four fifths are singletons and the top ten take 2.5% to 3%. Input material: peripheral blood. The receptors were sampled from a middle-aged woman with active or convalescent COVID-19. The CDR3 runs from the conserved cysteine through the conserved F or W. The D gene is left open where the match is weak. Expanded clones get a size class; other rows say once, few or many, or leave the size out.

>TRBJ1-6|NA|TRBV11-2|NA
CASSLGGGSPLHF
TGTGCCAGCAGCTTGGGTGGGGGGTCACCCCTCCACTTT
>TRBJ2-5|TRBD2|TRBV24-1|NA
CATSPAGDTETQYF
TGTGCCACCAGCCCAGCGGGAGATACGGAGACCCAGTACTTC
>TRBJ2-6|TRBD1|TRBV16|NA
CASSQISGTGGLGANVLTF
TGTGCCAGCAGCCAAATATCGGGGACAGGGGGCCTTGGGGCCAACGTCCTGACTTTC
>TRBJ2-7|NA|TRBV18|NA
CASSPLPTVQYEQYF
TGTGCCAGCTCACCACTCCCGACAGTTCAATACGAGCAGTACTTC
>TRBJ1-2|TRBD1|TRBV11-3|NA
CASSQGQAGGYTF
TGTGCCAGCAGCCAAGGACAGGCGGGGGGCTACACCTTC
>TRBJ1-1|NA|TRBV19|few
CASSIISWAGADSNTEAFF
TGTGCCAGTAGTATCATTAGCTGGGCAGGGGCCGATTCGAACACTGAAGCTTTCTTT
>TRBJ2-7|TRBD1|TRBV11-3|NA
CASSQTGGDVYEQYF
TGTGCCAGCAGCCAAACAGGGGGCGACGTCTACGAGCAGTACTTC
>TRBJ1-2|TRBD1|TRBV11-2|few
CASRGQGNYGYTF
TGTGCCAGCAGGGGACAGGGAAACTATGGCTACACCTTC
>TRBJ2-5|TRBD2|TRBV2|few
CASSHLELGLAGGGQETQYF
TGTGCCAGCAGCCACCTAGAGCTGGGACTAGCGGGGGGGGGACAAGAGACCCAGTACTTC
>TRBJ1-1|NA|TRBV27|NA
CASSLQGNTEAFF
TGTGCCAGCAGCCTTCAGGGGAACACTGAAGCTTTCTTT
>TRBJ1-2|NA|TRBV5-1|NA
CASSLQGQHGYTF
TGCGCCAGCAGCTTACAGGGTCAGCATGGCTACACCTTC
>TRBJ2-7|TRBD2|TRBV7-8|few
CASSGGLANEQYF
TGTGCCAGCAGCGGGGGACTAGCGAACGAGCAGTACTTC
>TRBJ1-5|NA|TRBV7-8|NA
CASSLEGRASNQPQHF
TGTGCCAGCAGCTTGGAGGGAAGGGCTAGCAATCAGCCCCAGCATTTT
>TRBJ1-2|NA|TRBV7-9|NA
CASSLESTVYGYTF
TGTGCCAGCAGCTTAGAAAGTACAGTTTATGGCTACACCTTC
>TRBJ2-3|TRBD1|TRBV5-4|NA
CASSLETGGLDTQYF
TGTGCCAGCAGCTTGGAAACAGGGGGCTTGGATACGCAGTATTTT
>TRBJ2-2|TRBD2|TRBV5-6|NA
CASSVYSGGTNTGELFF
TGTGCCAGCAGCGTATATAGCGGGGGGACCAACACCGGGGAGCTGTTTTTT
>TRBJ2-2|TRBD1|TRBV2|NA
CAGHDGQVASGELFF
TGTGCCGGCCATGATGGACAGGTGGCCTCAGGGGAGCTGTTTTTT
>TRBJ1-2|NA|TRBV6-6|few
CASSPAGAGYTF
TGTGCCAGCAGTCCGGCAGGGGCTGGCTACACCTTC